Below, 14 T cell receptor beta chains from the same sample are listed, as sequenced in a study of spatial heterogeneity in lung cancer. TCRdb re-analysed the 5' RACE reads in MiXCR, keeping a single row per CDR3 protein. The sample gives roughly 10,000 distinct CDR3 sequences, about a fifth of which show up once; just under 45% is in the top ten. Time point indicated: blood at routine non-recurrence follow-up after resection. The sequences come from PBMCs, collected at follow-up. These receptors were obtained from a male donor with early-stage non-small cell lung cancer.

This clonotype was detected many times. The chain recombines TRBV5-1 with TRBJ2-1; 7 bases fit TRBD2. V trimming: 4 bases; J trimming: 9 bases; junction bases outside the gene matches: 13. The CDR3 contains 15 residues. Germline values: CDR1 SGHRS, CDR2 YFSETQ. The CDR3 DNA follows: TGCGCCAGCAGCCCCTATAGGACTAGAGTTGGTGAGCAGTTCTTC. This encodes CASSPYRTRVGEQFF.

This clonotype was seen ten or more times. This chain connects TRBV5-1 to TRBJ2-5; tentative D call: TRBD2 (6 bases). The CDR3 has 16 amino acids. Per the germline V gene, CDR1 is SGHRS and CDR2 is YFSETQ. V shed 0 bases and J shed 1 base, with 13 bases lying between them. This chain's CDR3 is CASSLAPMGGQETQYF. The DNA for the CDR3 is TGCGCCAGCAGCTTGGCCCCCATGGGGGGCCAAGAGACCCAGTACTTC.

This clonotype appeared a few times. J is TRBJ2-7 and V is TRBV13; 7 bases agree with TRBD2. The J segment lost 9 bases and the V segment lost 6 bases, leaving 14 bases of the junction unmatched. The CDR3 covers 14 residues. The germline V gene has CDR1 PRHDT and CDR2 FYEKMQ (reference sequence). CDR3 nucleotides: TGTGCCAGCAGTACGGGGACTAAGACCCGGCGGCAGTACTTC. This codes for CASSTGTKTRRQYF.

This clonotype was seen only a few times. V is TRBV11-1 and J is TRBJ1-2; D uncertain. The germline V gene has CDR1 SGHAT and CDR2 FQDESV (reference sequence). V lost 4 bases to trimming and J lost 6 bases, with 12 bases between them. The length of the CDR3 is 13 residues. The CDR3 loop is CASSWPLRDGYTF. CDR3 bases: TGTGCCAGCAGCTGGCCGCTAAGGGATGGCTACACCTTC. The whole variable domain, remainder taken from reference TRBV11-1 and TRBJ1-2, is EAEVAQSPRYKITEKSQAVAFWCDPISGHATLYWYRQILGQGPELLVQFQDESVVDDSQLPKDRFSAERLKGVDSTLKIQPAELGDSAMYLCASSWPLRDGYTFGSGTRLTVV.

The chain has TRBV5-5 and TRBJ2-4; D unresolved. Trimming took 2 bases from V and 6 from J, leaving 15 bases between them. From germline, CDR1 is SGHKS and CDR2 YYEKEE (reference sequence). The CDR3 contains 15 residues. The DNA for the CDR3 is TGTGCCAGCAGCTTTACAGAGGTAGCCGGAAACATTCAGTACTTC. Translation gives CASSFTEVAGNIQYF.

The chain combines TRBV5-1 with TRBJ1-1, with D maybe TRBD1 (5 bases). The germline gives CDR1 SGHRS, CDR2 YFSETQ. The germline V and J ends were trimmed by 1 base and 2 bases, with 9 bases remaining between them. The CDR3 length is 14 residues. The CDR3 region is CASSLQGGNTEAFF. As DNA, the CDR3 is TGCGCCAGCAGCTTGCAGGGAGGCAACACTGAAGCTTTCTTT.

Many counts were recorded for this clonotype. The J gene is TRBJ1-5, the V gene TRBV6-2 or TRBV6-3; D perhaps matches TRBD1 (5 bases). CDR1 MNHEY and CDR2 SVGEGT come from the germline V gene. The CDR3 is 13 residues long. The V and J ends lost 5 bases and 4 bases respectively, with 9 bases between them. DNA for the CDR3: TGTGCCAGCAGTGCTGACAGAAATCAGCCCCAGCATTTT. The encoded protein is CASSADRNQPQHF.

Here the CDR3 DNA reads TGTGCCAGCAGGTGGGGGGCAGAAAAACTGTTTTTT. This encodes CASRWGAEKLFF. The chain recombines TRBV28 with TRBJ1-4; perhaps TRBD1 as D (6 bases). Germline CDR1 MDHEN, CDR2 SYDVKM. V lost 6 bases, J lost 8 bases, and 10 bases lay in between. The CDR3 contains 12 residues.

The chain employs TRBV29-1 and TRBJ1-1; unclear D gene. Germline V gene lookup returns CDR1 SQVTM and CDR2 ANQGSEA. CDR3 length: 11 amino acids. Trimming pared 5 bases from V and 6 bases from J, leaving 10 bases between. CDR3 residues: CSVYPNSEAFF. The CDR3 DNA is TGCAGCGTTTACCCCAATTCTGAAGCTTTCTTT.

This clonotype was found a few times. The chain couples TRBV7-6 to TRBJ2-5; TRBD1 is a possible D gene (5 bases). Germline-derived CDR1 and CDR2 are SGHVS and FNYEAQ. V shed 3 bases and J shed 3 bases, with 8 bases lying between them. The CDR3 is 13 residues long. The CDR3 DNA is TGTGCCAGCAGCTTTGGGGCTAAAGAGACCCAGTACTTC. Protein sequence: CASSFGAKETQYF.

The J gene is TRBJ2-7, the V gene TRBV7-2; TRBD2 aligns across 11 bases. The germline V gene encodes CDR1 SGHTA and CDR2 FQGNSA. Unmatched junction bases numbered 8, after V lost 7 bases and J lost 3 bases. The CDR3 is 15 residues long. The DNA for the CDR3 is TGTGCCAGCACTCGGCAAGGGACTAGCGGCTACGAGCAGTACTTC. This translates into CASTRQGTSGYEQYF.

The table lists this clonotype with many counts. V is TRBV20-1 and J is TRBJ2-1; no clear D gene. In germline, CDR1 is DFQATT, CDR2 SNEGSKA (reference sequence). This CDR3 region has 13 residues. Trimming stripped 3 bases from V and 6 bases from J, with 12 bases between. The DNA for the CDR3 is TGCAGTGCTAGCAGATCTACCCGCAATGAGCAGTTCTTC. The encoded protein is CSASRSTRNEQFF.

In its sample, this clonotype is medium-sized (0.01 to 0.1%). The chain carries TRBV7-8 and TRBJ1-5; D unresolved. Trimming pared 2 bases from V and 8 bases from J, leaving 10 bases between. CDR1 SGHVS and CDR2 FQNEAQ come from the germline V gene. This CDR3 spans 13 amino acids. The CDR3 region is CASSLSLIKPQHF. CDR3 in DNA: TGTGCCAGCAGCTTAAGTTTAATCAAGCCCCAGCATTTT.

The sample holds many counts of this clonotype. The DNA for the CDR3 is TGCAGTGCTCCTGTGTACACTGAAGCTTTCTTT. This codes for CSAPVYTEAFF. V usage is TRBV20-1 and J usage is TRBJ1-1, with D uncertain. This CDR3 is built from 11 residues. Trimming stripped 5 bases from V and 3 bases from J, with 7 bases between. The germline CDR1 and CDR2 sequences are DFQATT and SNEGSKA (reference sequence).